The 26 T cell receptor beta chains reported below all come from one sample, sequenced in a study of cytomegalovirus exposure and HLA in healthy donors listed by TCRdb under 2017. Receptors were amplified or captured by the immunoSEQ multiplex PCR assay. A mixture of 60 forward primers for TCR Vbeta segments and 13 reverse primers for TCR Jbeta segments was used in the multiplex PCR. The clones in this table, taken by TCRdb from immuneACCESS, are in-frame only. Not every clone is retained; where verified, under half of the shortfall comes from an unresolved V gene, and the cause of the rest is unknown. This sample holds 150,000 or so clones; 60% to 85% were observed only once. The ten largest clones take up over 3% of the sample. What was sequenced was PBMCs. The receptors originated from a woman aged 40 to 50 in good health and CMV-seronegative.

The J gene is TRBJ1-1, the V gene TRBV10-3; the D is unclear. With 4 bases removed from V and 3 bases from J, the gap between germline ends came to 12 bases. This CDR3 is 14 amino acids long. CDR1 is ENHRY and CDR2 is SYGVKD in the germline V gene. The CDR3 DNA sequence: TGTGCCATCAGTGCGGAGGGAAGTGACACTGAAGCTTTCTTT. Translating it yields CAISAEGSDTEAFF.

V usage is TRBV5-1 and J usage is TRBJ2-2, with D possibly TRBD2 on 6 matching bases. Per the germline V gene, CDR1 is SGHRS and CDR2 is YFSETQ. The CDR3 spans 14 residues. Trimming cost V 2 bases and J 1 base, with 6 bases left between them. CDR3 bases: TGCGCCAGCAGCTTTAGCGGGAACACCGGGGAGCTGTTTTTT. Its translation is CASSFSGNTGELFF.

This sequence joins TRBV11-3 and TRBJ1-4; 10 bases align to TRBD1. CDR1 and CDR2 from the germline V gene are SGHNT and YENEEA. The CDR3 has 15 residues. V trimming: 5 bases; J trimming: 8 bases; junction bases outside the gene matches: 8. This CDR3 reads CASSGGQGQSEKLFF. For the CDR3, the DNA is TGTGCCAGCAGCGGGGGACAGGGGCAATCGGAAAAACTGTTTTTT.

V gene TRBV4-1 combines with J gene TRBJ2-1; 10 bases map to TRBD2. The CDR3 contains 15 residues. V was clipped by 4 bases and J by 8 bases; unmatched bases: 8. Germline CDR1 reads MGHRA; CDR2 reads YSYEKL. CDR3 in amino acids: CASSLLAGERHEQFF. Written as DNA, the CDR3 is TGCGCCAGCAGCCTTCTAGCGGGAGAGCGACATGAGCAGTTCTTC.

The chain couples TRBV19 to TRBJ1-3, with TRBD1 as a possible D gene (6 bases). The CDR3 is 15 amino acids. V lost 6 bases and J 4 bases, leaving 16 bases between the germline ends. Germline lookup yields CDR1 LNHDA and CDR2 SQIVND (reference sequence). The CDR3 loop reads CASRSNRDIGNTIYF. CDR3 DNA sequence: TGTGCCAGTAGGTCAAACCGGGACATAGGAAACACCATATATTTT.

The rearrangement links TRBV13 to TRBJ2-4; possible D gene TRBD1, 6 bases. Looked up from germline, CDR1 is PRHDT and CDR2 is FYEKMQ (reference sequence). Trimming left V 4 bases short and J 13 bases short, with 14 bases between. The CDR3 spans 12 residues. CDR3 coding DNA: TGTGCCAGCAGCTACCCTGGACAGAGACAGTACTTC. Amino acids: CASSYPGQRQYF.

The chain links TRBV28 to TRBJ1-2, with D perhaps matching TRBD1 (6 bases). The ends were cut back, 6 bases at V and 5 bases at J, with 13 bases in the middle. The CDR3 contains 13 residues. The germline gives CDR1 MDHEN, CDR2 SYDVKM. CDR3 sequence: CASSPAQGYGYTF. The CDR3 DNA sequence: TGTGCCAGCAGCCCAGCACAGGGATATGGCTACACCTTC.

The rearrangement links TRBV6-6 to TRBJ2-5; D ambiguous. CDR3 size: 12 residues. The ends were cut back, 7 bases at V and 4 bases at J, with 10 bases in the middle. Germline V gene sequence: CDR1 MNHNY, CDR2 SVGAGI (reference sequence). DNA for the CDR3: TGTGCCAGCACTCAGGTGGGAGAGACCCAGTACTTC. Translating gives CASTQVGETQYF.

This chain links TRBV7-2 with TRBJ2-6; TRBD1 matches 7 bases. V lost 3 bases to trimming and J lost 3 bases; unmatched junction nucleotides: 5. The germline V gene encodes CDR1 SGHTA and CDR2 FQGNSA. The CDR3 extends over 16 amino acids. CDR3 in DNA: TGTGCCAGCAGCTTGAGGGGGCGTTATGGGGCCAACGTCCTGACTTTC. This gives the protein CASSLRGRYGANVLTF.

The CDR3 DNA reads as TGCGCCAGCAGCGCTACTAGCGTCGGAGGCGAGCAGTACTTC. Translating it yields CASSATSVGGEQYF. The V gene is TRBV5-1, the J gene TRBJ2-7; 7 nucleotides align to TRBD2. Per germline, CDR1 SGHRS and CDR2 YFSETQ. The CDR3 totals 14 residues. V trimming: 4 bases; J trimming: 6 bases; junction bases outside the gene matches: 10.

This clone has just a few counts. The chain links TRBV6-5 to TRBJ2-5; D gene unclear. The CDR3 is 14 residues long. CDR1 and CDR2 (germline): MNHEY, SVGAGI. Deletions cut 3 bases from V and 2 bases from J, with 10 bases between. CDR3 protein: CASSYLANQETQYF. In DNA, the CDR3 is TGTGCCAGCAGTTATCTGGCCAATCAAGAGACCCAGTACTTC.

The chain carries TRBV29-1 and TRBJ2-3; possibly TRBD1 for D (7 bases). The V gene's germline CDR1 is SQVTM and CDR2 ANQGSEA. V gave up 3 bases and J gave up 6 bases, with 13 bases separating them. The CDR3 extends over 13 amino acids. DNA of the CDR3: TGCAGCGTTGATGGCCAGGGGGGCGATACGCAGTATTTT. Translated, it gives CSVDGQGGDTQYF.

The chain employs TRBV5-4 and TRBJ1-5; D possibly corresponds to TRBD1 (6 bases). The CDR3 consists of 12 residues. The germline CDR1 and CDR2 sequences are SGHNT and YYREEE (reference sequence). V was cut by 5 bases and J by 10 bases, with 13 bases left in between. CDR3 coding DNA: TGTGCCAGCAGGAGAGAACAGGGACCCCAGCATTTT. Its protein product is CASRREQGPQHF.

CDR3 loop: CASSGRTAFGDTQYF. CDR3 bases: TGTGCCAGCAGCGGCAGGACTGCTTTCGGAGATACGCAGTATTTT. V gene TRBV9 combines with J gene TRBJ2-3, with a possible D match to TRBD2 (5 bases). The ends were cut back, 3 bases at V and 5 bases at J, with 16 bases in the middle. CDR1 and CDR2 from the germline V gene are SGDLS and YYNGEE. This CDR3 region has 15 residues.

This rearrangement joins TRBV7-9 to TRBJ1-1; TRBD1 is a possible D gene (5 bases). The CDR3 spans 14 residues. Trimming stripped 5 bases from V and 4 bases from J, with 14 bases between. CDR1 SEHNR and CDR2 FQNEAQ come from the germline V gene (reference sequence). CDR3 sequence: CASSPDSVGTEAFF. CDR3 bases: TGTGCCAGCAGCCCAGACAGCGTTGGCACTGAAGCTTTCTTT.

The chain employs TRBV11-2 and TRBJ2-3; maybe TRBD1 (6 bases). The germline V and J ends were trimmed by 2 bases and 14 bases, with 11 bases remaining between them. The CDR3 runs 11 residues. CDR1 and CDR2 from the germline V gene are SGHAT and FQNNGV. The CDR3 protein is CASSLFDRWYF. Written as DNA, the CDR3 is TGTGCCAGCAGCTTATTCGACAGGTGGTATTTT.

This chain uses TRBV5-4 with TRBJ1-1, with 7 bases matching TRBD1. The junction had 10 bases not matched to a gene; V was cut back by 4 bases and J by 4 bases. This CDR3 spans 15 amino acids. The germline CDR1 and CDR2 sequences are SGHNT and YYREEE (reference sequence). The CDR3: CASSTGQDWSTEAFF. CDR3 sequence (DNA): TGTGCCAGCAGCACAGGACAGGATTGGAGCACTGAAGCTTTCTTT.

This clone was seen more than once but under ten times. The genes are TRBV6-5 and TRBJ2-7; D unclear. This CDR3 contains 12 residues. Germline CDR1 is MNHEY and CDR2 is SVGAGI. The ends were cut back, 4 bases at V and 2 bases at J, with 6 bases in the middle. In DNA form, the CDR3 reads TGTGCCAGCAGTTCCTTTGCCTACGAGCAGTACTTC. Protein sequence: CASSSFAYEQYF.

The chain has TRBV25-1 and TRBJ2-1; perhaps TRBD1 as D (5 bases). Germline CDR1 and CDR2: MGHDK and SYGVNS. The CDR3 runs 13 residues. The ends were cut back, 4 bases at V and 9 bases at J, with 13 bases in the middle. The CDR3 sequence: CASSVPGKTEQFF. The CDR3 DNA follows: TGTGCCAGCAGTGTACCAGGGAAAACTGAGCAGTTCTTC.

This clone was observed a single time. The gene calls are TRBV12-5 and TRBJ1-6; 8 bases are shared with TRBD1. The CDR3 runs to 15 residues. The V and J ends lost 1 base and 9 bases, in that order; junction bases with no gene match: 5. Germline CDR1 LGHNT, CDR2 FRNRAP. CDR3 residues: CASGLETGGTSPLHF. In nucleotides, the CDR3 is TGTGCTAGTGGTTTGGAAACAGGGGGAACTTCACCCCTCCACTTT.

This clone was observed a few times. The J gene is TRBJ1-1, the V gene TRBV10-3; TRBD1 matches at 8 bases. The CDR3 covers 14 residues. V trimming: 4 bases; J trimming: 1 base; junction bases outside the gene matches: 2. The germline CDR1 and CDR2 sequences are ENHRY and SYGVKD. CDR3 region: CAISVQGANTEAFF. CDR3 bases: TGTGCCATCAGTGTTCAGGGGGCGAACACTGAAGCTTTCTTT.

The CDR3 DNA follows: TGTGCCAGCAGCCAAGATACGTTAGGACAGACGAACACTGAAGCTTTCTTT. It is translated as CASSQDTLGQTNTEAFF. The chain combines TRBV14 with TRBJ1-1; the D gene is possibly TRBD1 (6 bases). The CDR3 spans 17 residues. Deletions cut 0 bases from V and 1 base from J, with 15 bases between. Per the germline V gene, CDR1 is SGHDN and CDR2 is FVKESK. The full variable domain, completed using reference TRBV14 and TRBJ1-1, is EAGVTQFPSHSVIEKGQTVTLRCDPISGHDNLYWYRRVMGKEIKFLLHFVKESKQDESGMPNNRFLAERTGGTYSTLKVQPAELEDSGVYFCASSQDTLGQTNTEAFFGQGTRLTVV.

The chain joins TRBV9 to TRBJ2-1; 10 bases are shared with TRBD2. Looked up from germline, CDR1 is SGDLS and CDR2 is YYNGEE. J lost 12 bases, V lost 0 bases, and 6 bases had no gene match. The CDR3 is 14 residues long. The CDR3 sequence is CASSVGLAGAGQFF. DNA for the CDR3: TGTGCCAGCAGCGTAGGGCTAGCGGGAGCTGGGCAGTTCTTC. Together with reference TRBV9 and TRBJ2-1, the CDR3 gives the full variable domain: DSGVTQTPKHLITATGQRVTLRCSPRSGDLSVYWYQQSLDQGLQFLIQYYNGEERAKGNILERFSAQQFPDLHSELNLSSLELGDSALYFCASSVGLAGAGQFFGPGTRLTVL.

This clone has only a few counts. The chain joins TRBV7-9 to TRBJ1-2; D might be TRBD1 (5 bases). The V and J ends lost 8 bases and 2 bases respectively, with 12 bases between them. Germline V CDR1 and CDR2: SEHNR, FQNEAQ (reference sequence). The length of the CDR3 is 13 residues. The CDR3 spells CASGGEVNYGYTF. For the CDR3, the DNA is TGTGCCAGCGGAGGGGAAGTAAACTATGGCTACACCTTC.

The V call is TRBV5-1, the J call TRBJ1-3, with 7 bases fitting TRBD1. Trimming removed 5 bases from V and 0 bases from J; junction bases left unmatched: 5. The length of the CDR3 is 15 residues. Germline values: CDR1 SGHRS, CDR2 YFSETQ. As DNA, the CDR3 is TGCGCCAGCAGGACAGGGATGTCCTCTGGAAACACCATATATTTT. Translating gives CASRTGMSSGNTIYF.

V gene TRBV5-1 combines with J gene TRBJ2-1; 9 bases align to TRBD2. Germline CDR1 reads SGHRS; CDR2 reads YFSETQ. This CDR3 has 19 residues. Unmatched junction bases numbered 16, after V lost 0 bases and J lost 6 bases. The DNA for the CDR3 is TGCGCCAGCAGCTTGGTTGCGGGAGGGTCTCTAGGCGTGGGCAATGAGCAGTTCTTC. It codes for CASSLVAGGSLGVGNEQFF.